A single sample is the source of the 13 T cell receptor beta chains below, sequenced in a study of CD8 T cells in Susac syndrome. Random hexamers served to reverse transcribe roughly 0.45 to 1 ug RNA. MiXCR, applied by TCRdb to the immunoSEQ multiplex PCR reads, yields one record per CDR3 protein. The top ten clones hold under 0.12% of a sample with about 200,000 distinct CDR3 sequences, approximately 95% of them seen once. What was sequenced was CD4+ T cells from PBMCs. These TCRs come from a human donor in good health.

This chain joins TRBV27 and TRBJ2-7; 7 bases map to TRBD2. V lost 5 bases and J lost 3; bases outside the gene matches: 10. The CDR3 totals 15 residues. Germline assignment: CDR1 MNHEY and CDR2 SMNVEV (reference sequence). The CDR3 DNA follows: TGTGCCAGCAGTACAAGCGGGATGGAGCTCTACGAGCAGTACTTC. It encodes CASSTSGMELYEQYF.

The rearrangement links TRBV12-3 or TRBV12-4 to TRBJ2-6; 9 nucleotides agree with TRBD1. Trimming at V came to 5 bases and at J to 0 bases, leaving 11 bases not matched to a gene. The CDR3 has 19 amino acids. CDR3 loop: CASSLGWDRVPSGANVLTF. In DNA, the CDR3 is TGTGCCAGCAGTCTTGGTTGGGACAGGGTACCCTCTGGGGCCAACGTCCTGACTTTC.

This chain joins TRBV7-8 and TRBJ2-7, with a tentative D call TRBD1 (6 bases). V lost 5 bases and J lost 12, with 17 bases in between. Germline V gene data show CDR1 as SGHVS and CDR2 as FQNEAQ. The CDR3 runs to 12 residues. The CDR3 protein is CASSTATGTPYV. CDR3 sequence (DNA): TGTGCCAGCAGCACAGCAACCGGGACACCGTACGTC.

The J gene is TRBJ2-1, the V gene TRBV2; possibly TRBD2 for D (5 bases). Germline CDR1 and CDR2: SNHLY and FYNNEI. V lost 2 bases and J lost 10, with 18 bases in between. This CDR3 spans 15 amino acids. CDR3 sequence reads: CASSESGISGWEQFF. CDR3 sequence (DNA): TGTGCCAGCAGTGAATCGGGAATCTCGGGGTGGGAGCAGTTCTTC.

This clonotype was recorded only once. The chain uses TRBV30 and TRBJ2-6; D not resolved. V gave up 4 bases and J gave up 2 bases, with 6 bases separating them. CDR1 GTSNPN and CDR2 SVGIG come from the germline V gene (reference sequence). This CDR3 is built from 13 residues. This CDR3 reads CAWKLTGANVLTF. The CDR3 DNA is TGTGCCTGGAAGTTAACTGGGGCCAACGTCCTGACTTTC.

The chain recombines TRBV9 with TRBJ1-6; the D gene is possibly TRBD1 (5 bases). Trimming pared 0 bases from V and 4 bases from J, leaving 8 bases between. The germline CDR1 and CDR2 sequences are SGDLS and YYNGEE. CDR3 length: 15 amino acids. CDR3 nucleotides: TGTGCCAGCAGCGTAGAGTCAGGGTATAATTCACCCCTCCACTTT. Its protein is CASSVESGYNSPLHF.

The chain's CDR3 is CASSERGLRGYTF. The CDR3, as DNA: TGTGCCAGCAGTGAACGAGGGTTGCGTGGCTACACCTTC. The rearrangement joins TRBV6-1 to TRBJ1-2; D call uncertain. The CDR3 sequence is 13 residues long. Germline V CDR1 and CDR2: MNHNS, SASEGT. The V end was cut by 2 bases, the J end by 7 bases, with 11 bases between.

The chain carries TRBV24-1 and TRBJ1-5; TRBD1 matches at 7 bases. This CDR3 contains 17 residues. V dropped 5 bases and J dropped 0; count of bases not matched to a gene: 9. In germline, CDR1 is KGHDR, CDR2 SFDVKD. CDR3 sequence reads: CATSGSGGQGSNQPQHF. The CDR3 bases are TGTGCCACCAGTGGCTCAGGGGGGCAAGGTAGCAATCAGCCCCAGCATTTT.

CDR3 in amino acids: CSVQGPIPYEQYF. DNA of the CDR3: TGCAGCGTCCAGGGACCGATCCCCTACGAGCAGTACTTC. The chain uses TRBV29-1 and TRBJ2-7; the D call may be TRBD1 or TRBD2 (5 bases each). Trimming stripped 6 bases from V and 2 bases from J, with 14 bases between. This CDR3 spans 13 amino acids. The germline gives CDR1 SQVTM, CDR2 ANQGSEA.

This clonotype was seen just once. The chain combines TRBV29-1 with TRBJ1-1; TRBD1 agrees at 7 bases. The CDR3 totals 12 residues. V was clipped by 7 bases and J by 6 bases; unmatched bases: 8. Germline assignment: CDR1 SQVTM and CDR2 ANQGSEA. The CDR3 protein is CSASQGGPEAFF. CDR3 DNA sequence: TGCAGCGCCTCCCAGGGGGGACCTGAAGCTTTCTTT.

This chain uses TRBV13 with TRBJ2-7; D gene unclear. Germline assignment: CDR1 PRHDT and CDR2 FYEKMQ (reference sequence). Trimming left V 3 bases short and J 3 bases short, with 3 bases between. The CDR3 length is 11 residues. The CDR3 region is CASSFGYEQYF. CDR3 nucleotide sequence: TGTGCCAGCAGCTTCGGCTACGAGCAGTACTTC.

The CDR3 loop reads CSGTQGAQNEQYF. Written as DNA, the CDR3 is TGCAGCGGGACGCAGGGGGCTCAGAACGAGCAGTACTTC. The J gene is TRBJ2-7, the V gene TRBV29-1, with 8 bases that match TRBD1. Germline CDR1 and CDR2: SQVTM and ANQGSEA. The V segment lost 7 bases and the J segment 5 bases; nucleotides outside the gene matches: 10. There are 13 residues in the CDR3.

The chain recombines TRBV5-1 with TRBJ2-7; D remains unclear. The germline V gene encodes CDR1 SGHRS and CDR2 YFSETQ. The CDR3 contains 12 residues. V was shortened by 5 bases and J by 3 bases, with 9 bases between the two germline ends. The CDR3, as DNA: TGCGCCAGCAGATCGGACGGCTACGAGCAGTACTTC. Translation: CASRSDGYEQYF.